The 21 T cell receptor beta chains given below trace back to one sample, sequenced in a study of blood T cells in healthy people across ages. Primers used in a second PCR of roughly 7 to 11 cycles were a sample-barcoded 5' primer and a J-beta primer mix. MiXCR, applied by TCRdb to the 5' RACE reads, yields one record per CDR3 protein. Altogether 650,000 to 700,000 distinct CDR3 sequences are present, roughly half being singletons, with the ten largest covering about 13%. Sequenced sample: blood. The origin of the receptors is an elderly woman in good health.

This clonotype was picked up many times. This rearrangement joins TRBV20-1 to TRBJ2-1; 7 nucleotides line up with TRBD2. Germline loops: CDR1 DFQATT, CDR2 SNEGSKA (reference sequence). V trimming: 5 bases; J trimming: 5 bases; junction bases outside the gene matches: 6. This CDR3 contains 13 residues. The CDR3 DNA reads TGCAGTGCTCCCCGGACTAGTCACAATGAGCAGTTCTTC. Translated, it gives CSAPRTSHNEQFF.

The chain uses TRBV5-1 and TRBJ2-7; 8 bases line up with TRBD1. Trimming removed 10 bases from V and 7 bases from J; junction bases left unmatched: 13. The CDR3 has 13 amino acids. The germline CDR1 and CDR2 sequences are SGHRS and YFSETQ. CDR3 in amino acids: CAGGTGKVSEQYF. The DNA of the CDR3 is TGCGCCGGAGGGACAGGTAAAGTTTCAGAGCAGTACTTC.

The chain carries TRBV4-1 and TRBJ2-7; D possibly corresponds to TRBD1 (6 bases). The J call could be wrong; TRBJ2-5 is a better fit for the DNA end. CDR1 is MGHRA and CDR2 is YSYEKL in the germline V gene. This CDR3 has 14 amino acids. The CDR3 loop reads CASSSTGSPETQYF. The CDR3 bases are TGCGCCAGCAGCTCAACAGGGAGCCCAGAGACCCAGTACTTC.

This clonotype was recorded many times. V and J are TRBV12-3 or TRBV12-4 and TRBJ2-4, with TRBD1 matching over 9 bases. After removal of 7 bases from V and 8 bases from J, the junction contained 12 bases not matched to a gene. CDR3 length equals 15 residues. The CDR3 sequence is CASTGTGSGVHIQYF. CDR3 DNA sequence: TGTGCCAGCACCGGGACAGGGTCGGGGGTACACATTCAGTACTTC.

The chain links TRBV20-1 to TRBJ2-3, with TRBD1 as a possible D gene (6 bases). The CDR3 has 14 amino acids. V lost 3 bases to trimming and J lost 6 bases, with 16 bases between them. Looked up from germline, CDR1 is DFQATT and CDR2 is SNEGSKA (reference sequence). The CDR3: CSASRTGPADTQYF. The CDR3 DNA follows: TGCAGTGCTAGTAGAACAGGGCCGGCGGATACGCAGTATTTT.

The chain combines TRBV29-1 with TRBJ2-3, with D unclear. The germline CDR1 and CDR2 sequences are SQVTM and ANQGSEA. CDR3 length: 14 amino acids. V gave up 6 bases and J gave up 0 bases, with 13 bases separating them. The CDR3, as DNA: TGCAGCGTGGTGACTGTAACTAGCACAGATACGCAGTATTTT. Translated, it gives CSVVTVTSTDTQYF.

Worth noting for this clonotype: This may arise from a read error, as a much more abundant clone is one base away. This chain joins TRBV28 and TRBJ2-6; TRBD1 or TRBD2 may be the D gene (5 bases each). The CDR3 has 15 residues. Germline V CDR1 and CDR2: MDHEN, SYDVKM. CDR3 amino acids: CASSGAESGANVPTF. The CDR3 DNA sequence: TGTGCCAGCAGTGGAGCGGAATCTGGGGCCAACGTCCCGACTTTC.

On this clonotype itself: A single base separates this from a much larger clone, so it may be a read error. The J gene is TRBJ2-1, the V gene TRBV29-1; 7 nucleotides match TRBD2. The CDR3 is 13 amino acids. V lost 4 bases to trimming and J lost 4 bases; unmatched junction nucleotides: 4. Germline-derived CDR1 and CDR2 are SQVTM and ANQGSEA. The CDR3 spells CSVGNSGYNEQFF. The CDR3 region has the DNA TGCAGCGTTGGAAATAGCGGGTACAATGAGCAGTTCTTC.

V and J are TRBV20-1 and TRBJ1-4; no definite D call. CDR1 is DFQATT, CDR2 SNEGSKA, per germline (reference sequence). There are 12 residues in the CDR3. Between the trimmed V and J ends, which lost 4 bases and 4 bases, there was a span of 7 bases. The CDR3 DNA reads as TGCAGTGCTATGGACCATAATGAAAAACTGTTTTTT. It is translated as CSAMDHNEKLFF.

This clonotype was seen only a few times. This may come from a read error, since a much larger clone is one base off. CDR3 in DNA: TGCGCCAGCAGCGTAGCCCAGTCCACAGATACGCAGTATTTT. It specifies CASSVAQSTDTQYF. This chain uses TRBV5-1 with TRBJ2-3, with D unclear. The germline gives CDR1 SGHRS, CDR2 YFSETQ. The germline V and J ends were trimmed by 4 bases and 2 bases, with 11 bases remaining between them. This CDR3 region has 14 residues.

The J gene is TRBJ1-2, the V gene TRBV28; D unresolved. In germline, CDR1 is MDHEN, CDR2 SYDVKM. CDR3 length: 13 residues. Trimming stripped 5 bases from V and 6 bases from J, with 13 bases between. The CDR3 loop is CASSPFSANGYTF. The CDR3 DNA is TGTGCCAGCAGTCCCTTTTCGGCGAATGGCTACACCTTC.

This chain links TRBV20-1 with TRBJ2-5; a weak D match, TRBD2 (7 bases). With 4 bases removed from V and 0 bases from J, the gap between germline ends came to 12 bases. The CDR3 extends over 14 amino acids. Per germline, CDR1 DFQATT and CDR2 SNEGSKA (reference sequence). CDR3: CSAKGGSYQETQYF. The CDR3 DNA follows: TGCAGTGCTAAGGGGGGGTCCTACCAAGAGACCCAGTACTTC.

This clonotype was detected ten times or more. The chain is built from TRBV7-2 and TRBJ2-5; possible D gene TRBD2, 6 bases. Germline assignment: CDR1 SGHTA and CDR2 FQGNSA. Between the trimmed V and J ends, which lost 5 bases and 1 base, there was a span of 11 bases. The CDR3 is made up of 14 amino acids. The CDR3 DNA is TGTGCCAGCAGCCCTGGGGGGTTCCAAGAGACCCAGTACTTC. Translation gives CASSPGGFQETQYF.

The rearrangement joins TRBV5-1 to TRBJ2-3, with 14 bases that match TRBD2. CDR3 length: 14 residues. J gave up 11 bases and V 6 bases, and 8 bases lay outside the gene matches. Germline values: CDR1 SGHRS, CDR2 YFSETQ. The CDR3: CASTPGLAGEVQYF. The CDR3 nucleotides are TGCGCCAGCACTCCGGGACTAGCGGGAGAGGTGCAGTATTTT.

Here the CDR3 reads CASSVPSGLAGVEQFF. Here the CDR3 DNA reads TGTGCCAGCAGCGTACCTTCGGGACTAGCGGGAGTAGAGCAGTTCTTC. This chain links TRBV9 with TRBJ2-1, with TRBD2 identical over 14 bases. Germline CDR1 reads SGDLS; CDR2 reads YYNGEE. The length of the CDR3 is 16 residues. The trim removed 1 base at V and 10 bases at J, leaving 7 bases unmatched.

On this clonotype itself: One junction end disagrees with the germline gene, perhaps due to a read error. This rearrangement joins TRBV5-1 to TRBJ2-4; D remains ambiguous. The germline CDR1 and CDR2 sequences are SGHRS and YFSETQ. The CDR3 is 15 amino acids. CDR3 residues: CASSFDTGAKNIQYF. The CDR3 nucleotides read TGCGCCAGCAGCTTTGATACCGGAGCCAAGAACATTCAGTACTTC. Based on the CDR3 plus reference TRBV5-1 and TRBJ2-4, the full variable domain is KAGVTQTPRYLIKTRGQQVTLSCSPISGHRSVSWYQQTPGQGLQFLFEYFSETQRNKGNFPGRFSGRQFSNSRSEMNVSTLELGDSALYLCASSFDTGAKNIQYFGAGTRLSVL.

This clonotype has a handful of counts. The V call is TRBV6-1, the J call TRBJ1-5; a possible D gene is TRBD1 (5 bases). Trimming took 1 base from V and 7 from J, leaving 14 bases between them. Per germline, CDR1 MNHNS and CDR2 SASEGT. The CDR3 spans 15 residues. The CDR3 DNA reads as TGTGCCAGCAGTGAAGGCCAGGGAATTACCCAGCCCCAGCATTTT. It codes for CASSEGQGITQPQHF.

V usage is TRBV10-3 and J usage is TRBJ2-7; no clear D. CDR1 is ENHRY, CDR2 SYGVKD, per germline. Between the trimmed V and J ends, which lost 11 bases and 2 bases, there was a span of 16 bases. The CDR3 runs to 13 residues. The CDR3 coding sequence is TGTGCCGCCGGCGGACCCCGGACCTACGAGCAGTACTTC. Translation gives CAAGGPRTYEQYF.

V gene TRBV4-3 combines with J gene TRBJ2-5; 8 bases match TRBD2. Per germline, CDR1 LGHNA and CDR2 YSLEER. V dropped 2 bases and J dropped 5; count of bases not matched to a gene: 13. The CDR3 spans 17 residues. The CDR3 is CASSQRRSGTRGETQYF. CDR3 DNA: TGCGCCAGCAGCCAACGACGATCCGGGACTAGGGGTGAGACCCAGTACTTC.

The J gene is TRBJ2-3, the V gene TRBV29-1; 9 bases agree with TRBD1. This CDR3 has 14 residues. From germline, CDR1 is SQVTM and CDR2 ANQGSEA. Trimming at V came to 6 bases and at J to 7 bases, leaving 11 bases not matched to a gene. As DNA, the CDR3 is TGCAGCGTGGGGGTGGGACAGGGCAGTCATACGCAGTATTTT. The encoded protein is CSVGVGQGSHTQYF.

V is TRBV29-1 and J is TRBJ2-3; no reliable D call. V was shortened by 3 bases and J by 3 bases, with 10 bases between the two germline ends. The germline CDR1 and CDR2 sequences are SQVTM and ANQGSEA. The CDR3 has 13 amino acids. CDR3: CSVDTLATDTQYF. CDR3 sequence (DNA): TGCAGCGTTGATACGTTGGCGACAGATACGCAGTATTTT.